The next 11 T cell receptor beta chains were all read from a single sample in a study of a mutant IDH1 vaccine in newly diagnosed glioma. The protocol was immunoSEQ multiplex PCR, while the TCRdb copy is restricted to in-frame clones and leaves out a portion. Of around 53,000 clones listed, 86% are singletons. As for time point: baseline, week 1 (first vaccination visit). Treatment meaning: pre-vaccination baseline after standard-of-care therapy. Sequencing was performed on PBMCs, taken from a glioma patient treated with radiotherapy, temozolomide or both. Receptors originate from a man in his forties or fifties with glioma.

The chain couples TRBV7-3 to TRBJ2-2; the D gene is possibly TRBD1 (5 bases). Germline V gene data show CDR1 as SGHTA and CDR2 as FQGTGA. This CDR3 is built from 13 residues. The V end lost 3 bases, the J end lost 7 bases, and 9 bases lay between the germline ends. CDR3 loop: CASSFSRGGELFF. CDR3 nucleotides: TGTGCCAGCAGCTTTTCAAGGGGCGGGGAGCTGTTTTTT.

The chain employs TRBV7-2 and TRBJ2-1; D unclear. Between the trimmed V and J ends, which lost 3 bases and 0 bases, there was a span of 9 bases. CDR3 length equals 15 residues. From germline, CDR1 is SGHTA and CDR2 FQGNSA. The CDR3 sequence: CASSLLSSSYNEQFF. The CDR3 DNA reads as TGTGCCAGCAGCTTGTTGAGTAGCTCCTACAATGAGCAGTTCTTC.

This clone has only one observation. This chain connects TRBV7-8 to TRBJ2-2; TRBD2 matches at 8 bases. The V gene's germline CDR1 is SGHVS and CDR2 FQNEAQ. With V trimmed by 1 base and J by 7 bases, 8 bases remained unmatched. This CDR3 region has 16 residues. The CDR3 here is CASSLGRLAGGGELFF. As DNA, the CDR3 is TGTGCCAGCAGCTTAGGACGGCTAGCGGGCGGCGGGGAGCTGTTTTTT.

This chain uses TRBV7-7 with TRBJ2-5, with TRBD2 identical over 10 bases. There are 16 residues in the CDR3. Germline-derived CDR1 and CDR2 are SSHAT and FNYEAQ (reference sequence). The V gene end was trimmed by 6 bases and the J gene end by 3 bases; junction bases not matched to a gene: 10. CDR3 coding DNA: TGTGCCAGCAGTCGAGGGACTAGCGCTTTTAAAGAGACCCAGTACTTC. Protein sequence: CASSRGTSAFKETQYF. Using reference TRBV7-7 and TRBJ2-5 for the parts outside the CDR3, the full variable domain is GAGVSQSPRYKVTKRGQDVTLRCDPISSHATLYWYQQALGQGPEFLTYFNYEAQPDKSGLPSDRFSAERPEGSISTLTIQRTEQRDSAMYRCASSRGTSAFKETQYFGPGTRLLVL.

This chain joins TRBV10-3 and TRBJ2-7; D ambiguous. Trimming cost V 5 bases and J 2 bases, with 13 bases left between them. Germline CDR1 is ENHRY and CDR2 is SYGVKD. The CDR3 runs 14 residues. The CDR3 nucleotides are TGTGCCATCAGTTTTGGTCAGGTGACCTACGAGCAGTACTTC. Protein sequence: CAISFGQVTYEQYF.

The chain has TRBV11-1 and TRBJ2-7; a possible D gene is TRBD1 (5 bases). The V and J ends lost 0 bases and 5 bases respectively, with 11 bases between them. The germline V gene has CDR1 SGHAT and CDR2 FQDESV (reference sequence). The CDR3 runs 14 residues. The DNA for the CDR3 is TGTGCCAGCAGCTTAGCGGCAGGGTTCCACGAGCAGTACTTC. This gives the protein CASSLAAGFHEQYF.

The gene calls are TRBV7-9 and TRBJ2-5; 10 nucleotides agree with TRBD1. There are 17 residues in the CDR3. V trimming: 2 bases; J trimming: 0 bases; junction bases outside the gene matches: 6. The germline CDR1 and CDR2 sequences are SEHNR and FQNEAQ (reference sequence). This CDR3 reads CASSLNPGQGDQETQYF. DNA for the CDR3: TGTGCCAGCAGCTTAAATCCAGGACAGGGGGACCAAGAGACCCAGTACTTC.

V is TRBV7-2 and J is TRBJ2-5; unclear D gene. The CDR3 consists of 12 residues. V was shortened by 5 bases and J by 3 bases, with 7 bases between the two germline ends. Germline assignment: CDR1 SGHTA and CDR2 FQGNSA. CDR3 protein: CASSAAKETQYF. As DNA, the CDR3 is TGTGCCAGCAGCGCAGCAAAAGAGACCCAGTACTTC.

The chain carries TRBV11-2 and TRBJ2-1; 8 nucleotides match TRBD2. The CDR3 runs 15 residues. J gave up 8 bases and V 5 bases, and 11 bases lay outside the gene matches. In germline, CDR1 is SGHAT, CDR2 FQNNGV. Here the CDR3 reads CASSRSGVPGDEQFF. CDR3 bases: TGTGCCAGCAGCCGTAGCGGGGTCCCCGGAGATGAGCAGTTCTTC.

J is TRBJ1-2 and V is TRBV28; no definite D call. Germline V CDR1 and CDR2: MDHEN, SYDVKM. This CDR3 region has 12 residues. V lost 7 bases to trimming and J lost 5 bases, with 11 bases between them. The CDR3 nucleotides are TGTGCCAGCAAATTGTCTTTATATGGCTACACCTTC. Translated, it gives CASKLSLYGYTF.

The chain carries TRBV28 and TRBJ1-4; D gene unclear. The CDR3 covers 15 residues. V lost 5 bases, J lost 3 bases, and 13 bases lay in between. CDR1 and CDR2 (germline): MDHEN, SYDVKM. CDR3 coding DNA: TGTGCCAGCAGTCCCGGCGGGCGGGCTAATGAAAAACTGTTTTTT. The encoded protein is CASSPGGRANEKLFF.